This T cell receptor beta chain emerged from a study of sequential checkpoint blockade in melanoma. On the study more broadly: Maintenance nivolumab came after either treatment sequence.

The CDR3 spans 16 residues. V shed 2 bases and J 1 base; nucleotides not matched to a gene: 8. The germline gives CDR1 MDHEN, CDR2 SYDVKM. Sequencing was performed with immunoSEQ multiplex PCR; in TCRdb, only in-frame clones are kept and a portion is missing. The sample lists around 39,000 clones; about four fifths were seen once. Treatment described: randomized to nivolumab then ipilimumab (arm A) or the reverse (arm B). DNA-damaging chemotherapy had not been given to any patient beforehand. Sorted cells were live CD3+CD8+, lacking CD19 and CD56, from PBMCs. The starting material was CD8+ T cells sorted from blood (inferred from file names), obtained from a patient given nivolumab and ipilimumab in sequence. The sequence came from a human donor with melanoma. This chain connects TRBV28 to TRBJ2-7; 7 bases are a match to TRBD1. This CDR3 reads CASSLIWPGGSYEQYF. The CDR3 nucleotides are TGTGCCAGCAGTTTAATTTGGCCAGGGGGATCCTACGAGCAGTACTTC.